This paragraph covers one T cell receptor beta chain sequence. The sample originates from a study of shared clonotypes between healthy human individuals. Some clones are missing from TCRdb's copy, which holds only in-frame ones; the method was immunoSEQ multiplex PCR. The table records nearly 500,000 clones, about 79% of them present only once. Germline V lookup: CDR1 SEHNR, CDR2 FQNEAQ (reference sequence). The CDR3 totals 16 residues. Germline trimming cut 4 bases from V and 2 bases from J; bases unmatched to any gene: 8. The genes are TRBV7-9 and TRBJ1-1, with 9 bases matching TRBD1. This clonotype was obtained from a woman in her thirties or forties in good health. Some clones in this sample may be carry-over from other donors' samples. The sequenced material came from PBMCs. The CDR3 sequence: CASSSSGQGLNTEAFF. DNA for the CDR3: TGTGCCAGCAGCTCCTCAGGACAGGGGCTAAACACTGAAGCTTTCTTT.